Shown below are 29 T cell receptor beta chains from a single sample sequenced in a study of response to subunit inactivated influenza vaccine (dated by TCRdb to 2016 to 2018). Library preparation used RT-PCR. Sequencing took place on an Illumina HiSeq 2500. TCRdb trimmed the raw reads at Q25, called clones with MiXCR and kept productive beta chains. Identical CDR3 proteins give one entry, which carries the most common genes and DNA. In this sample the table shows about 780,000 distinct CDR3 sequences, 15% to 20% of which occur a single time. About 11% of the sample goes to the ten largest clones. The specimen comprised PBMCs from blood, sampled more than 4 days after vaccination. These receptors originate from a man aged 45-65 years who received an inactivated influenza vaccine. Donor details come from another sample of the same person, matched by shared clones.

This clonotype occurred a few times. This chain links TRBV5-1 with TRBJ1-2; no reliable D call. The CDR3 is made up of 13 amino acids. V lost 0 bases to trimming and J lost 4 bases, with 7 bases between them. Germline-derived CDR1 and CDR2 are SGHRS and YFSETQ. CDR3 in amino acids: CASSLEIGYGYTF. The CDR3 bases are TGCGCCAGCAGCTTGGAAATCGGCTATGGCTACACCTTC.

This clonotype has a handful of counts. The CDR3 DNA reads as TGTGCCAGCAGTCCGGGACGTGTCAATGAGCAGTTCTTC. It translates to CASSPGRVNEQFF. The V and J genes are TRBV7-6 and TRBJ2-1; D is possibly TRBD1 or TRBD2 (5 bases each). The length of the CDR3 is 13 residues. Trimming took 6 bases from V and 6 from J, leaving 12 bases between them. The germline CDR1 and CDR2 sequences are SGHVS and FNYEAQ.

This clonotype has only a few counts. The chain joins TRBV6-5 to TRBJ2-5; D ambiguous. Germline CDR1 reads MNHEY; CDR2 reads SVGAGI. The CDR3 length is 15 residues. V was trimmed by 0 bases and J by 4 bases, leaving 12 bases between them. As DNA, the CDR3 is TGTGCCAGCAGTTACTCCTCGGCGGAACGAGAGACCCAGTACTTC. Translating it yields CASSYSSAERETQYF.

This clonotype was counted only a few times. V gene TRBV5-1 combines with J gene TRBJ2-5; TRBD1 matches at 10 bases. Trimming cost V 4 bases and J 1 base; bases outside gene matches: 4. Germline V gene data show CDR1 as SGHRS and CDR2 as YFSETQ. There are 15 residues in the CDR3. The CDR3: CASSPGTGAQETQYF. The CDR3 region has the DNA TGCGCCAGCAGCCCGGGGACAGGGGCCCAAGAGACCCAGTACTTC.

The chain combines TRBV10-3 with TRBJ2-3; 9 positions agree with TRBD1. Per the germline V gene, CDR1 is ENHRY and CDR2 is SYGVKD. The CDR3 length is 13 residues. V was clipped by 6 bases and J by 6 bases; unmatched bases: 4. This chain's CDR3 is CAIRDRGSDTQYF. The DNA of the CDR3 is TGTGCCATCAGGGACAGGGGATCGGATACGCAGTATTTT.

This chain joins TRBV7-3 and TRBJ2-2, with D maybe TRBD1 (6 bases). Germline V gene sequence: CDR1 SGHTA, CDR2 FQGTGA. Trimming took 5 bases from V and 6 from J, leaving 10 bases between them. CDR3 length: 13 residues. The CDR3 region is CASSNTGPGELFF. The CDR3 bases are TGTGCCAGCAGCAACACAGGGCCCGGGGAGCTGTTTTTT.

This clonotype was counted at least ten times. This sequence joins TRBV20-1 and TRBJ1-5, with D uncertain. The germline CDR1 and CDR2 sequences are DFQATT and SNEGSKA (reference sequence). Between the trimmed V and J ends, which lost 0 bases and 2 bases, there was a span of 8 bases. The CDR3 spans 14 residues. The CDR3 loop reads CSARDPGGNQPQHF. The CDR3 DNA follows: TGCAGTGCTAGAGACCCCGGGGGCAATCAGCCCCAGCATTTT.

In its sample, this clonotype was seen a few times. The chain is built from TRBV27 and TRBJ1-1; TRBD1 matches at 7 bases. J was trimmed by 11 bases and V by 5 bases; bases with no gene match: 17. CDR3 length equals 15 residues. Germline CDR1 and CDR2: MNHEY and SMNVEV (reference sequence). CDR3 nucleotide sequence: TGTGCCAGCAGTAACTCGGGACAGATTCCGATCTGGGCTTTCTTT. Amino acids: CASSNSGQIPIWAFF.

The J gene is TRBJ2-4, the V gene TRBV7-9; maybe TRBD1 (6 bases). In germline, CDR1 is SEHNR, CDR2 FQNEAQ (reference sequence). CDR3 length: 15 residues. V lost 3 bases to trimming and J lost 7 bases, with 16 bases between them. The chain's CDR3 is CASSFQGRLENIQYF. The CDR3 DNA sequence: TGTGCCAGCAGCTTCCAGGGGCGGTTGGAGAACATTCAGTACTTC.

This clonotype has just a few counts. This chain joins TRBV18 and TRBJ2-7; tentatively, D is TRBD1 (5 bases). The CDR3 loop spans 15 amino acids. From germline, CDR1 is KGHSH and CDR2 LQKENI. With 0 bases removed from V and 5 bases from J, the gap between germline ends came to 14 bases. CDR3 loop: CASSPPETVLNEQYF. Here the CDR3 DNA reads TGTGCCAGCTCACCACCGGAGACAGTGCTCAACGAGCAGTACTTC.

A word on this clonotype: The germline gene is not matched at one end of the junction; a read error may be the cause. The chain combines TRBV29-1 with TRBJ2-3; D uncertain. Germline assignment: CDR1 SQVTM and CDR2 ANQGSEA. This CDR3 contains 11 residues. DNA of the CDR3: TGCAGCGTTGCTACCGAACTTTCGGTATGTTTT. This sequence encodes CSVATELSVCF.

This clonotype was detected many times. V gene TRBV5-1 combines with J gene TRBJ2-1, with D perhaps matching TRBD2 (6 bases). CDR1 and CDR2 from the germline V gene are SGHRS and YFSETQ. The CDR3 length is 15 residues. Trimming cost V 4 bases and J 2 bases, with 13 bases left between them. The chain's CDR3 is CASSVSGLTYNEQFF. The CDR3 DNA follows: TGCGCCAGCAGCGTAAGCGGGCTTACCTACAATGAGCAGTTCTTC.

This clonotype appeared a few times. The CDR3 sequence: CASSPGGLLAEQYF. The CDR3 DNA reads TGTGCCAGCAGCCCAGGGGGACTCCTAGCCGAGCAGTACTTC. This rearrangement joins TRBV7-2 to TRBJ2-7, with D tentatively TRBD1 (7 bases). Trimming shortened V by 5 bases and J by 6 bases, and 17 bases separated the two germline ends. The CDR3 consists of 14 residues. Germline-derived CDR1 and CDR2 are SGHTA and FQGNSA.

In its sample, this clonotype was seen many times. CDR3 loop: CASSPGTGPYNEQFF. In DNA, the CDR3 is TGTGCCAGCAGCCCCGGGACAGGTCCCTACAATGAGCAGTTCTTC. The chain is built from TRBV6-1 and TRBJ2-1; 8 positions match TRBD1. V lost 6 bases and J lost 2; bases outside the gene matches: 6. Per the germline V gene, CDR1 is MNHNS and CDR2 is SASEGT. The CDR3 has 15 amino acids.

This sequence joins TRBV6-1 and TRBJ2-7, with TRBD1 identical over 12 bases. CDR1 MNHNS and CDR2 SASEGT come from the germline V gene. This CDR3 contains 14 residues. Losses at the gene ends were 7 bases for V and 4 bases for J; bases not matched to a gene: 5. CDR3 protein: CASKTGQGAYEQYF. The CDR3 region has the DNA TGTGCCAGCAAGACGGGACAGGGGGCTTACGAGCAGTACTTC.

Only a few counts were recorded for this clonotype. The CDR3 DNA reads as TGTGCCAGCAGTTTATTTCAGGACAGCTACACCTTC. This sequence encodes CASSLFQDSYTF. The chain combines TRBV12-3 or TRBV12-4 with TRBJ1-2; the D gene is possibly TRBD1 (5 bases). V was cut by 2 bases and J by 9 bases, with 10 bases left in between. This CDR3 is built from 12 residues.

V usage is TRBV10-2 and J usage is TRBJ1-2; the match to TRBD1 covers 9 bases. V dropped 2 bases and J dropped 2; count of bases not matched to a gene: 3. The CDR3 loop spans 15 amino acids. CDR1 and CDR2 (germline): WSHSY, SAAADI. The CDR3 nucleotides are TGCGCCAGCAGTGAGACCGGACAGGGGAACTATGGCTACACCTTC. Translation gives CASSETGQGNYGYTF.

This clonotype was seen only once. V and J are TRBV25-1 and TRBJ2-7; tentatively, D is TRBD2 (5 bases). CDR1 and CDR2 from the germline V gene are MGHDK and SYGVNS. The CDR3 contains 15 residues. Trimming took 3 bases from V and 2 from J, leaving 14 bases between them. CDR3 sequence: CASSDSGLRTYEQYF. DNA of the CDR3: TGTGCCAGCAGTGATTCCGGACTTCGCACCTACGAGCAGTACTTC.

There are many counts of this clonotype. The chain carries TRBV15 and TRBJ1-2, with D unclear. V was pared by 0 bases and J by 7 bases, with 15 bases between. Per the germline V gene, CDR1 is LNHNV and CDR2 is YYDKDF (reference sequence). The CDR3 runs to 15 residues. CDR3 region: CATSRDSMALGGYTF. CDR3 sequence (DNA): TGTGCCACCAGCAGAGATAGTATGGCTTTAGGTGGCTACACCTTC.

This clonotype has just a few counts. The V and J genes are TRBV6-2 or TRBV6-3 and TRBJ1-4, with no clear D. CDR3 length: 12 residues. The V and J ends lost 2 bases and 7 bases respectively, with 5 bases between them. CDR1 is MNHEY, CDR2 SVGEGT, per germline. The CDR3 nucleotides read TGTGCCAGCAGTTACCAAGGTGAAAAACTGTTTTTT. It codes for CASSYQGEKLFF.

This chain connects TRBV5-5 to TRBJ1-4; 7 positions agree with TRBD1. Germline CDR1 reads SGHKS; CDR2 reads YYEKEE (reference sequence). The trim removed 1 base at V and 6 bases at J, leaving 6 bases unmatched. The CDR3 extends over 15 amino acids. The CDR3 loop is CASSLRGQKYEKLFF. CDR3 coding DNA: TGTGCCAGCAGCTTGAGGGGACAGAAGTATGAAAAACTGTTTTTT.

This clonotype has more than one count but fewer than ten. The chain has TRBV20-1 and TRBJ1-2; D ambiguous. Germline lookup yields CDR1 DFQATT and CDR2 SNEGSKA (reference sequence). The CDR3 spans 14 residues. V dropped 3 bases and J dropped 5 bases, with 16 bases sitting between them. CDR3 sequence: CSASDEDSGYGYTF. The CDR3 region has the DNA TGCAGTGCTAGTGATGAGGACTCGGGGTATGGCTACACCTTC.

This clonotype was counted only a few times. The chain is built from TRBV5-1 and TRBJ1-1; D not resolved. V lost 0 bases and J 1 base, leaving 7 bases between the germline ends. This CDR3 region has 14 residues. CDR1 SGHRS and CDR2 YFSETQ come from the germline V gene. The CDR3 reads CASSLEPPNTEAFF. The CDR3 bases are TGCGCCAGCAGCTTGGAACCCCCGAACACTGAAGCTTTCTTT.

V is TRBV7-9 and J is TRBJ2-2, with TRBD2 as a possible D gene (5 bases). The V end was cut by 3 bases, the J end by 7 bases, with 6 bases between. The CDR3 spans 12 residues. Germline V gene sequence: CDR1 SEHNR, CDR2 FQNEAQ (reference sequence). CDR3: CASSFAGGELFF. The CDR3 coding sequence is TGTGCCAGCAGCTTTGCGGGCGGGGAGCTGTTTTTT.

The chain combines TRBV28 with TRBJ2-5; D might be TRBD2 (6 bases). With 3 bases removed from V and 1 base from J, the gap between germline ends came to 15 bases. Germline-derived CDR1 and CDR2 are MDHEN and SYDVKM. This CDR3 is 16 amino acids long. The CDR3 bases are TGTGCCAGCAGTTTGTGGGGGGATTTCCCCCAAGAGACCCAGTACTTC. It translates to CASSLWGDFPQETQYF.

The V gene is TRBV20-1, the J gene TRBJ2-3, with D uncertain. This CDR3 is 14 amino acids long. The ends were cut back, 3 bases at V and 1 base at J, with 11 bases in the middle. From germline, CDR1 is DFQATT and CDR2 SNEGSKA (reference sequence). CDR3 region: CSASPPLRTDTQYF. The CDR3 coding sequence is TGCAGTGCTAGCCCCCCACTCCGCACAGATACGCAGTATTTT.

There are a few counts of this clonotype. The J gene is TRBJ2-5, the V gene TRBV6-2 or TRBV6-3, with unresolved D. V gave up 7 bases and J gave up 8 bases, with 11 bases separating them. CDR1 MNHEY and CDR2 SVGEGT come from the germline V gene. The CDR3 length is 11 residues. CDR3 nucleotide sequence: TGTGCCAGCACGGATCTGGGTACCCAGTACTTC. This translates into CASTDLGTQYF.

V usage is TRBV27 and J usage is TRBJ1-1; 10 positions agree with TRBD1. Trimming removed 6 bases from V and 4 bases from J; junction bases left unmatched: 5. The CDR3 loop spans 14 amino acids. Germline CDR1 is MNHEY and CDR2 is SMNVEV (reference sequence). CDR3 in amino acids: CASRADRGPTEAFF. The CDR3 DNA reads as TGTGCCAGCAGAGCTGACAGGGGGCCCACTGAAGCTTTCTTT.

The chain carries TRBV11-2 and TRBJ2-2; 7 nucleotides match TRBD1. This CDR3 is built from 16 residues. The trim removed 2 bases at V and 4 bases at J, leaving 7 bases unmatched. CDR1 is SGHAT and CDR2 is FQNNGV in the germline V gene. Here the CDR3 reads CASSLIRTGGTGELFF. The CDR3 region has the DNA TGTGCCAGCAGCTTAATCCGGACAGGAGGCACCGGGGAGCTGTTTTTT.